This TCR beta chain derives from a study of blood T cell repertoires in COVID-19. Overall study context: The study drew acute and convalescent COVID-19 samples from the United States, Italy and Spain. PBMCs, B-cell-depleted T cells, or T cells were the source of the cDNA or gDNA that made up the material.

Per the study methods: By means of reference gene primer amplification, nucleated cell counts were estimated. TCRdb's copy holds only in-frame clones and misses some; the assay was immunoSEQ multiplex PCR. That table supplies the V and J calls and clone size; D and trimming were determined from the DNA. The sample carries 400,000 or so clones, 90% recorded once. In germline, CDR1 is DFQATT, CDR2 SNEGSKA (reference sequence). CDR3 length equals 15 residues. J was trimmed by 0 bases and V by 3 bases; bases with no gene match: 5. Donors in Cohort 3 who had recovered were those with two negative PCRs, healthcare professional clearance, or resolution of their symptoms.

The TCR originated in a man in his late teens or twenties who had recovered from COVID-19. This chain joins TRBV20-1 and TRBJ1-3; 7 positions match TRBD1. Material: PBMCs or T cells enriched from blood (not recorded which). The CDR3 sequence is CSASTGVFSGNTIYF. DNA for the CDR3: TGCAGTGCTAGTACAGGGGTGTTCTCTGGAAACACCATATATTTT.